The source of this T cell receptor beta chain is a study of T-cell reconstitution after alpha-beta-depleted transplantation in children. Unique molecular identifiers were used to barcode this TCRbeta library. TCRdb reprocessed the PCR reads with MiXCR, giving one entry per CDR3 protein. The repertoire holds 450,000 to 600,000 distinct CDR3 sequences, with approximately 32% as singletons. A single count supports this clonotype. CDR1 and CDR2 (germline): SGHAT, FQDESV (reference sequence). V trimming: 3 bases; J trimming: 2 bases; junction bases outside the gene matches: 6. The CDR3 runs to 16 residues.

The rearrangement joins TRBV11-1 to TRBJ2-3; 9 bases are a match to TRBD2. The receptor comes from a human donor who donated a stem cell graft to a child with aplastic anemia. The sequences come from PBMCs from the stem cell graft donor, collected from the stem cell graft. This CDR3 reads CASSLALAGPTDTQYF. DNA of the CDR3: TGTGCCAGCAGCTTGGCTCTAGCGGGGCCCACAGATACGCAGTATTTT.